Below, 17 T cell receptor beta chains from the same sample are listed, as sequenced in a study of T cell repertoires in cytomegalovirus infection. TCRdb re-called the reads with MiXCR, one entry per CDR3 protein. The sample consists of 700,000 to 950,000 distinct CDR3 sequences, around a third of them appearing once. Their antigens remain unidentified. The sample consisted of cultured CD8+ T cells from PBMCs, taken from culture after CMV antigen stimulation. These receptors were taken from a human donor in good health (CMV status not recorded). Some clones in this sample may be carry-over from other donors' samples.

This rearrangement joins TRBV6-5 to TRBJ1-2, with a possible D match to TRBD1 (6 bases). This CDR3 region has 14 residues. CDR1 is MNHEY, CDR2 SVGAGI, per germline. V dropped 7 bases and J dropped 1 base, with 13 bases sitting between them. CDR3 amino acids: CASTPGHLNYGYTF. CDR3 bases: TGTGCCAGCACTCCGGGACACCTTAACTATGGCTACACCTTC.

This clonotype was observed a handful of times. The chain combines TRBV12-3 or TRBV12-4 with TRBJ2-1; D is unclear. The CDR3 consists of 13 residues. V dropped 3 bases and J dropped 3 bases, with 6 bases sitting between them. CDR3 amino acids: CASSFANYNEQFF. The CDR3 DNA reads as TGTGCCAGCAGTTTCGCGAACTACAATGAGCAGTTCTTC.

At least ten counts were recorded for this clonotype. The CDR3 DNA is TGTGCCAGCAGCTGGACTAGTAGACACAATGAGCAGTTCTTC. Amino acid sequence: CASSWTSRHNEQFF. This chain uses TRBV7-2 with TRBJ2-1, with 7 bases identical to TRBD2. Losses at the gene ends were 4 bases for V and 5 bases for J; bases not matched to a gene: 5. This CDR3 contains 14 residues. Germline CDR1 is SGHTA and CDR2 is FQGNSA.

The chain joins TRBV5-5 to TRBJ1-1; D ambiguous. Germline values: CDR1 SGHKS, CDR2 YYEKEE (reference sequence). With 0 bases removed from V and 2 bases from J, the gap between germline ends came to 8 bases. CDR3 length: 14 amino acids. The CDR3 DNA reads TGTGCCAGCAGCTTGGCCCGTCACAACACTGAAGCTTTCTTT. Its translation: CASSLARHNTEAFF.

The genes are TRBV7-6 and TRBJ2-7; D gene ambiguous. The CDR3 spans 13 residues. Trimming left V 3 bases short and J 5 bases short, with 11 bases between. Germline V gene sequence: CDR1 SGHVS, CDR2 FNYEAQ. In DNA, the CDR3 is TGTGCCAGCAGCTTGACTGGAATCCACGAGCAGTACTTC. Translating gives CASSLTGIHEQYF.

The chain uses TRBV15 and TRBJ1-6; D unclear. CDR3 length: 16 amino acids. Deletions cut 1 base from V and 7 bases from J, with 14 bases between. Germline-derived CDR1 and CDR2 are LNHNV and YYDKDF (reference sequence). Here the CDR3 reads CATSRVGFVLNSPLHF. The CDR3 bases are TGTGCCACCAGCAGAGTGGGTTTTGTGTTGAATTCACCCCTCCACTTT. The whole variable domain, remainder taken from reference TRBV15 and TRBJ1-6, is DAMVIQNPRYQVTQFGKPVTLSCSQTLNHNVMYWYQQKSSQAPKLLFHYYDKDFNNEADTPDNFQSRRPNTSFCFLDIRSPGLGDTAMYLCATSRVGFVLNSPLHFGNGTRLTVT.

The CDR3 region has the DNA TGTGCCAGCAGTCAGGGGGTTTTCGCTGAAGCTTTCTTT. Its protein product is CASSQGVFAEAFF. This sequence joins TRBV27 and TRBJ1-1, with 7 bases fitting TRBD1. The V gene end was trimmed by 5 bases and the J gene end by 6 bases; junction bases not matched to a gene: 6. Germline lookup yields CDR1 MNHEY and CDR2 SMNVEV (reference sequence). The CDR3 is 13 residues long.

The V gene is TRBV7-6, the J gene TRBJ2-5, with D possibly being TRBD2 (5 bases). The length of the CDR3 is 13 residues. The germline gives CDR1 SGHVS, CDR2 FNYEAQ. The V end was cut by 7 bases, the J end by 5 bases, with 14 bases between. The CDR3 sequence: CASIPGSGETQYF. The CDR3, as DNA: TGTGCCAGCATCCCCGGGTCGGGGGAGACCCAGTACTTC.

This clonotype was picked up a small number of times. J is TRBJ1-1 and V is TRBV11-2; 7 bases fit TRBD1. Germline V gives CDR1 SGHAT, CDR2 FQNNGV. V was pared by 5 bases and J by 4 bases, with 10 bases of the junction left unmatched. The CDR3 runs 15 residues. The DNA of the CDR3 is TGTGCCAGCAGCCTGGGTAGGGGGCAGGGCACTGAAGCTTTCTTT. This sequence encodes CASSLGRGQGTEAFF.

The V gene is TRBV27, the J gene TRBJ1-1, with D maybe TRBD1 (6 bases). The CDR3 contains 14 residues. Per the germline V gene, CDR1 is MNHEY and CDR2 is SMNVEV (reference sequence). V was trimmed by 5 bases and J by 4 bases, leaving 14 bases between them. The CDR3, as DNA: TGTGCCAGCAGTCCCCGAGGGGGGATCACTGAAGCTTTCTTT. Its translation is CASSPRGGITEAFF.

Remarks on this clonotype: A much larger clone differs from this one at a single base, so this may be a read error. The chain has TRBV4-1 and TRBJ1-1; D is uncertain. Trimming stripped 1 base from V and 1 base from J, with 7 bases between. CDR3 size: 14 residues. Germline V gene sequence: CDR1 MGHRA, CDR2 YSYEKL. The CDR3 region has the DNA TGCGCCAGCAGCCAAGGGGAAGGGAACACTGAAGCTTTCTTT. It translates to CASSQGEGNTEAFF.

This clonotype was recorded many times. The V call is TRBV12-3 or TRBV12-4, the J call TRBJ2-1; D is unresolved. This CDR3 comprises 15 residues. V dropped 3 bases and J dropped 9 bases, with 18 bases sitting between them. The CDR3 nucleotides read TGTGCCAGCAGTTTCTGGCAGACCCGGGTCGGTGAGCAGTTCTTC. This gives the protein CASSFWQTRVGEQFF.

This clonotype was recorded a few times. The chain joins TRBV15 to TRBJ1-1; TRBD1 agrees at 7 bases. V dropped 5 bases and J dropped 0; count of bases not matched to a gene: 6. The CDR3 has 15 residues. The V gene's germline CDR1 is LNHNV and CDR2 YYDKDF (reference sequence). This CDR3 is CATSGQQGVNTEAFF. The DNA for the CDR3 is TGTGCCACCAGCGGACAGCAGGGGGTGAACACTGAAGCTTTCTTT. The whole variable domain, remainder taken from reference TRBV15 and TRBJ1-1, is DAMVIQNPRYQVTQFGKPVTLSCSQTLNHNVMYWYQQKSSQAPKLLFHYYDKDFNNEADTPDNFQSRRPNTSFCFLDIRSPGLGDTAMYLCATSGQQGVNTEAFFGQGTRLTVV.

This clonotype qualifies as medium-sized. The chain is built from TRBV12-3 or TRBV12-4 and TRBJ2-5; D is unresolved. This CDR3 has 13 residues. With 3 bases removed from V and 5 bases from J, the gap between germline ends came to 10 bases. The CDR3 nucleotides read TGTGCCAGCAGTTTTGCGTGGTTGGAGACCCAGTACTTC. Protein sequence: CASSFAWLETQYF.

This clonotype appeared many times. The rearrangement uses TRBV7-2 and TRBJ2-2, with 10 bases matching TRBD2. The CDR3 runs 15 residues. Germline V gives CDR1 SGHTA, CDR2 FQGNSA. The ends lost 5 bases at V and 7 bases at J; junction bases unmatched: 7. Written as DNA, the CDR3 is TGTGCCAGCAGCCCTATAGCGGGGGGCAGCGGGGAGCTGTTTTTT. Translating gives CASSPIAGGSGELFF.

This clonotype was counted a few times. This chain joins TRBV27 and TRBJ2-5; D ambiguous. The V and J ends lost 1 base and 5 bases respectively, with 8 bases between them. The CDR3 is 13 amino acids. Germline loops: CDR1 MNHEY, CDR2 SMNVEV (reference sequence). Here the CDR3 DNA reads TGTGCCAGCAGTTTATTGGCGTTTGAGACCCAGTACTTC. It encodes CASSLLAFETQYF.

CDR3 amino acids: CASSYRNRADQPQHF. The CDR3 DNA reads TGTGCCAGCAGTTACCGGAACAGGGCAGATCAGCCCCAGCATTTT. V gene TRBV6-6 combines with J gene TRBJ1-5; a weak D match, TRBD1 (6 bases). Germline-derived CDR1 and CDR2 are MNHNY and SVGAGI (reference sequence). The CDR3 covers 15 residues. V dropped 2 bases and J dropped 5 bases, with 13 bases sitting between them.